These 17 T cell receptor beta chains originate from one sample sequenced in a study of blood T cell repertoires in COVID-19. Method: immunoSEQ multiplex PCR; TCRdb's copy keeps in-frame clones and lacks some. The sample includes roughly 420,000 clones, approximately 90% seen only once; the top ten take 0.97%. Material for sequencing was PBMCs or T cells enriched from blood (not recorded which). The receptors derive from a woman aged 25 to 45 with acute COVID-19.

The rearrangement links TRBV7-3 to TRBJ1-1, with 7 bases identical to TRBD1. The CDR3 is 13 residues long. Trimming removed 4 bases from V and 3 bases from J; junction bases left unmatched: 2. Germline assignment: CDR1 SGHTA and CDR2 FQGTGA. The DNA of the CDR3 is TGTGCCAGCAGCTCCAGGGGGGACACTGAAGCTTTCTTT. Its translation is CASSSRGDTEAFF.

The rearrangement links TRBV6-6 to TRBJ2-7, with a tentative D call TRBD1 (5 bases). The germline gives CDR1 MNHNY, CDR2 SVGAGI (reference sequence). V lost 6 bases to trimming and J lost 0 bases, with 15 bases between them. The length of the CDR3 is 15 residues. CDR3 region: CASSRFRTSSYEQYF. Written as DNA, the CDR3 is TGTGCCAGCAGCCGTTTTCGGACATCCTCCTACGAGCAGTACTTC.

This clone came up a few times. The chain joins TRBV30 to TRBJ1-6; 11 nucleotides match TRBD1. From germline, CDR1 is GTSNPN and CDR2 SVGIG (reference sequence). This CDR3 contains 14 residues. V lost 3 bases, J lost 9 bases, and 4 bases stayed unmatched. This chain's CDR3 is CAWRAGTGGSPLHF. The CDR3 DNA reads TGTGCCTGGAGGGCCGGGACAGGGGGTTCACCCCTCCACTTT.

This clone was seen only a few times. This CDR3 is also generated by other DNA sequences in the sample. This chain links TRBV3-1 (or the pseudogene TRBV3-2) with TRBJ2-7; tentative D call: TRBD1 (6 bases). Looked up from germline, CDR1 is LGHDT and CDR2 is YNNKEL (reference sequence). The CDR3 sequence is 14 residues long. Between the trimmed V and J ends, which lost 2 bases and 1 base, there was a span of 9 bases. DNA of the CDR3: TGTGCCAGCAGCCAAAACAGGGCATCCTACGAGCAGTACTTC. Translation gives CASSQNRASYEQYF.

The chain has TRBV18 and TRBJ1-5, with D possibly being TRBD1 (6 bases). V was shortened by 5 bases and J by 4 bases, with 9 bases between the two germline ends. There are 13 residues in the CDR3. Germline loops: CDR1 KGHSH, CDR2 LQKENI. The CDR3 DNA reads as TGTGCCAGCTCAATGGACAGAAATCAGCCCCAGCATTTT. Protein: CASSMDRNQPQHF.

The rearrangement joins TRBV30 to TRBJ1-6, with D perhaps TRBD1 (5 bases). The CDR3 contains 13 residues. Germline V lookup: CDR1 GTSNPN, CDR2 SVGIG (reference sequence). V lost 1 base and J 10 bases, leaving 11 bases between the germline ends. CDR3 sequence (DNA): TGTGCCTGGAGTGGGGGCAGGAGATCACCCCTCCACTTT. As protein: CAWSGGRRSPLHF. Full variable domain (missing parts from reference TRBV30 and TRBJ1-6): SQTIHQWPATLVQPVGSPLSLECTVEGTSNPNLYWYRQAAGRGLQLLFYSVGIGQISSEVPQNLSASRPQDRQFILSSKKLLLSDSGFYLCAWSGGRRSPLHFGNGTRLTVT.

This chain connects TRBV19 to TRBJ2-3, with D tentatively TRBD2 (6 bases). Germline-derived CDR1 and CDR2 are LNHDA and SQIVND (reference sequence). The CDR3 extends over 16 amino acids. V was shortened by 2 bases and J by 4 bases, with 16 bases between the two germline ends. CDR3 DNA sequence: TGTGCCAGTAGTATAAGGGTGCCTAGCGCGTCAGATACGCAGTATTTT. Residues: CASSIRVPSASDTQYF.

CDR3: CASSPGQGTGGYTF. The CDR3 coding sequence is TGTGCCAGCAGCCCAGGACAGGGAACGGGCGGCTACACCTTC. V is TRBV7-3 and J is TRBJ1-2, with 8 bases fitting TRBD1. V lost 5 bases, J lost 8 bases, and 10 bases stayed unmatched. CDR3 length equals 14 residues. Germline CDR1 and CDR2: SGHTA and FQGTGA. Full variable domain (rest looked up from reference TRBV7-3 and TRBJ1-2): GAGVSQTPSNKVTEKGKYVELRCDPISGHTALYWYRQSLGQGPEFLIYFQGTGAADDSGLPNDRFFAVRPEGSVSTLKIQRTERGDSAVYLCASSPGQGTGGYTFGSGTRLTVV.

A single count supports this clone. J is TRBJ1-2 and V is TRBV9, with D possibly being TRBD1 (6 bases). Germline V gene sequence: CDR1 SGDLS, CDR2 YYNGEE. Trimming removed 5 bases from V and 7 bases from J, with 12 bases in between. The CDR3 is made up of 12 amino acids. The CDR3 DNA reads as TGTGCCAGCAGTGCACAGGGATTTGGCTACACCTTC. Amino acids: CASSAQGFGYTF. The complete variable domain, with remaining parts taken from reference TRBV9 and TRBJ1-2, reads DSGVTQTPKHLITATGQRVTLRCSPRSGDLSVYWYQQSLDQGLQFLIQYYNGEERAKGNILERFSAQQFPDLHSELNLSSLELGDSALYFCASSAQGFGYTFGSGTRLTVV.

To note about this clone: One end of the junction fails to match germline, which may point to a read error. V gene TRBV7-9 combines with J gene TRBJ2-2; TRBD2 matches 14 bases. Germline CDR1 and CDR2: SEHNR and FQNEAQ (reference sequence). The CDR3 contains 17 residues. This CDR3 is CASSTRTSGGNAGELFF. In nucleotides, the CDR3 is TGTGCCAGCAGCACCAGGACTAGCGGGGGGAACGCCGGGGAGCTGTTTTTT.

V gene TRBV11-2 combines with J gene TRBJ2-1; 12 bases fit TRBD2. The CDR3 contains 15 residues. Germline V gene sequence: CDR1 SGHAT, CDR2 FQNNGV. The V and J ends lost 7 bases and 8 bases, in that order; junction bases with no gene match: 9. The CDR3 coding sequence is TGTGCCAGCACCCTAGCGGGGGGGCTAATAGATGAGCAGTTCTTC. Translated, it gives CASTLAGGLIDEQFF.

This chain joins TRBV24-1 and TRBJ2-3, with 8 bases matching TRBD1. CDR3 length: 16 amino acids. Germline lookup yields CDR1 KGHDR and CDR2 SFDVKD. V was pared by 0 bases and J by 4 bases, with 5 bases of the junction left unmatched. The CDR3 sequence: CATSDLGQGLADTQYF. The CDR3 DNA reads TGTGCCACCAGTGATTTGGGACAGGGCCTTGCAGATACGCAGTATTTT.

The chain is built from TRBV5-1 and TRBJ2-7, with D possibly matching TRBD1 (5 bases). With 3 bases removed from V and 2 bases from J, the gap between germline ends came to 9 bases. The CDR3 consists of 13 residues. Germline V lookup: CDR1 SGHRS, CDR2 YFSETQ. Written as DNA, the CDR3 is TGCGCCAGCAGCTCAGGGTCCGCCTACGAGCAGTACTTC. As protein: CASSSGSAYEQYF.

The chain links TRBV4-3 to TRBJ1-1; no clear D. This CDR3 region has 15 residues. Trimming left V 2 bases short and J 0 bases short, with 10 bases between. Germline values: CDR1 LGHNA, CDR2 YSLEER. The CDR3 DNA is TGCGCCAGCAGCCAAATCGCAGGCATGAACACTGAAGCTTTCTTT. Its translation is CASSQIAGMNTEAFF.

The gene calls are TRBV5-5 and TRBJ1-5, with TRBD1 as a possible D gene (5 bases). The length of the CDR3 is 14 residues. Germline values: CDR1 SGHKS, CDR2 YYEKEE (reference sequence). V gave up 0 bases and J gave up 7 bases, with 11 bases separating them. The DNA of the CDR3 is TGTGCCAGCAGCTTGGGGGAGGGGTTCCAGCCCCAGCATTTT. Its translation: CASSLGEGFQPQHF. The full variable domain, rest sourced from reference TRBV5-5 and TRBJ1-5, is DAGVTQSPTHLIKTRGQQVTLRCSPISGHKSVSWYQQVLGQGPQFIFQYYEKEERGRGNFPDRFSARQFPNYSSELNVNALLLGDSALYLCASSLGEGFQPQHFGDGTRLSIL.

The chain recombines TRBV20-1 with TRBJ1-1; no clear D gene. There are 10 residues in the CDR3. CDR1 and CDR2 from the germline V gene are DFQATT and SNEGSKA (reference sequence). V lost 6 bases to trimming and J lost 11 bases, with 13 bases between them. The CDR3 region is CSAQTIQAFF. The CDR3 region has the DNA TGCAGTGCCCAAACTATCCAGGCTTTCTTT.

As regards this clone: Other DNA sequences in this specimen translate into the identical CDR3. The chain couples TRBV18 to TRBJ1-1, with 10 bases aligning to TRBD1. The CDR3 sequence is 15 residues long. Germline CDR1 KGHSH, CDR2 LQKENI. V was pared by 6 bases and J by 3 bases, with 7 bases of the junction left unmatched. CDR3 loop: CASSPGTGVDTEAFF. Here the CDR3 DNA reads TGTGCCAGCTCTCCGGGGACAGGGGTGGACACTGAAGCTTTCTTT. The full variable domain, with the rest looked up from reference TRBV18 and TRBJ1-1, is NAGVMQNPRHLVRRRGQEARLRCSPMKGHSHVYWYRQLPEEGLKFMVYLQKENIIDESGMPKERFSAEFPKEGPSILRIQQVVRGDSAAYFCASSPGTGVDTEAFFGQGTRLTVV.